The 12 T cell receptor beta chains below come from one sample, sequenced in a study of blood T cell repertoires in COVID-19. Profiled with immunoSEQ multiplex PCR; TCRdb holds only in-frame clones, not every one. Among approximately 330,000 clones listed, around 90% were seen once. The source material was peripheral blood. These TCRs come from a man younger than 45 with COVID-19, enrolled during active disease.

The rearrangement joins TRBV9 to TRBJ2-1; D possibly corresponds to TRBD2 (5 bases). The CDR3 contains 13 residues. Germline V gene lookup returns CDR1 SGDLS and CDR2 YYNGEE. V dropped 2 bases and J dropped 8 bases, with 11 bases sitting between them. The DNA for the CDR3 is TGTGCCAGCAGCGTTAGCGTGGGCGATGAGCAGTTCTTC. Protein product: CASSVSVGDEQFF.

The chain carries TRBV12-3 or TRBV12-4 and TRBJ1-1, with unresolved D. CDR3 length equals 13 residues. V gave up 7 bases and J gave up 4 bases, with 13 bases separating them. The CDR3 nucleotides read TGTGCCAGCAACGGGCGAGGAGGCACTGAAGCTTTCTTT. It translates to CASNGRGGTEAFF.

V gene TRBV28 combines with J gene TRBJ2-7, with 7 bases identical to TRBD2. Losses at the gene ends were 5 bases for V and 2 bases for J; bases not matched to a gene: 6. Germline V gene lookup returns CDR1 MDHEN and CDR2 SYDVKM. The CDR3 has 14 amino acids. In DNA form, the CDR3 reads TGTGCCAGCAGTAAGGGGAGGGGAACCTACGAGCAGTACTTC. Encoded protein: CASSKGRGTYEQYF. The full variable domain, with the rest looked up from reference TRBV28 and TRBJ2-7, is DVKVTQSSRYLVKRTGEKVFLECVQDMDHENMFWYRQDPGLGLRLIYFSYDVKMKEKGDIPEGYSVSREKKERFSLILESASTNQTSMYLCASSKGRGTYEQYFGPGTRLTVT.

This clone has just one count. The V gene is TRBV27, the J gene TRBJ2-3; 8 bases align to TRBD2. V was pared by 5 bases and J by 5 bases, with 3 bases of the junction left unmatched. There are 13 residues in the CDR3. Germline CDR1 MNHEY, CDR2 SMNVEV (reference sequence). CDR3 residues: CASSLTSGDTQYF. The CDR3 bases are TGTGCCAGCAGTCTAACTAGCGGAGATACGCAGTATTTT.

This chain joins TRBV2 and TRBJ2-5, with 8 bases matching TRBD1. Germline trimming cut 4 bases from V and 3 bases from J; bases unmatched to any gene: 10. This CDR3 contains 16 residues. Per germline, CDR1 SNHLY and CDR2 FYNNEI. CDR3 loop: CASSAPRDRLEETQYF. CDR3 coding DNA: TGTGCCAGCAGTGCGCCTCGGGACAGGTTAGAAGAGACCCAGTACTTC.

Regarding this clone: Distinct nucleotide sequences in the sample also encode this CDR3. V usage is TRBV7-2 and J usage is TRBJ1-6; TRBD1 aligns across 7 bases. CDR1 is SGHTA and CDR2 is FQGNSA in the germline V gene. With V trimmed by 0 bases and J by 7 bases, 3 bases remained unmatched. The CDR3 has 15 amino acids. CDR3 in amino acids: CASSLAGQLNSPLHF. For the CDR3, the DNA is TGTGCCAGCAGCTTAGCGGGACAGCTAAATTCACCCCTCCACTTT.

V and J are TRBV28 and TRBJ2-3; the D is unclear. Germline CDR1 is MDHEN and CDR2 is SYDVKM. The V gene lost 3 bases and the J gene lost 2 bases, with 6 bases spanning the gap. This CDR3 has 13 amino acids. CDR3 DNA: TGTGCCAGCAGTTTCGCAGACACAGATACGCAGTATTTT. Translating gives CASSFADTDTQYF.

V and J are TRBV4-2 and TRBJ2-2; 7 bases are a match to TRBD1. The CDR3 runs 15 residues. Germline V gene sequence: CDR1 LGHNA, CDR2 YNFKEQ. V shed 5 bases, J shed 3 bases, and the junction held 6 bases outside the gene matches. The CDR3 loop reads CASSSYRGHTGELFF. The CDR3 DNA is TGTGCCAGCAGCAGTTACAGGGGACACACCGGGGAGCTGTTTTTT.

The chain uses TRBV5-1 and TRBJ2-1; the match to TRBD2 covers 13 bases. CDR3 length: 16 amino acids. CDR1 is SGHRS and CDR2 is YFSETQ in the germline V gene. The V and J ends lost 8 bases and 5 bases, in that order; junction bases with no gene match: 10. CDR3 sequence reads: CASWTSGSPVNNEQFF. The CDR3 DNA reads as TGCGCCAGTTGGACTAGCGGGAGCCCCGTGAACAATGAGCAGTTCTTC.

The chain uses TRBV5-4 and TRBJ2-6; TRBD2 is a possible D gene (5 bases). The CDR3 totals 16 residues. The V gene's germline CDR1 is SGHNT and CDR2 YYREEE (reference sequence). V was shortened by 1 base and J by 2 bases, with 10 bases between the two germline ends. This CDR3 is CASSLWRNAGANVLTF. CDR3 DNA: TGTGCCAGCAGCTTGTGGAGGAATGCTGGGGCCAACGTCCTGACTTTC.

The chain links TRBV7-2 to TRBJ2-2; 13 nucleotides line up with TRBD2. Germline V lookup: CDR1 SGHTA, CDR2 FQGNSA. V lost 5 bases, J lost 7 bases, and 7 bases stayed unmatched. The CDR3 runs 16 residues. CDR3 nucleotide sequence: TGTGCCAGCAGCCCTCGACTAGCGGGGGGCGGCGGGGAGCTGTTTTTT. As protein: CASSPRLAGGGGELFF.

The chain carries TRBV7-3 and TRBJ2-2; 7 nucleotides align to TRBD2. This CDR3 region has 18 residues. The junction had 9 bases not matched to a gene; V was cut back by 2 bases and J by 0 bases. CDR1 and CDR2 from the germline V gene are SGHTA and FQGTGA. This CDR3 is CASSLFGPGTTNTGELFF. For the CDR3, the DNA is TGTGCCAGCAGCTTATTCGGCCCGGGGACTACGAACACCGGGGAGCTGTTTTTT.